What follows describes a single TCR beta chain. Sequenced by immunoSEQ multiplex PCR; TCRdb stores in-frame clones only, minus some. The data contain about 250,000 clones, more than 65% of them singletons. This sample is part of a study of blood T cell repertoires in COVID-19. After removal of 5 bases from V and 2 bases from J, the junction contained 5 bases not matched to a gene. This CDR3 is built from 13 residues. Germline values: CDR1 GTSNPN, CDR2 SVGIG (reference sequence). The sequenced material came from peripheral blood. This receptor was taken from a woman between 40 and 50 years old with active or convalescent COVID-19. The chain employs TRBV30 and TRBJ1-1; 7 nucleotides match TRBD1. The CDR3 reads CAWAQGVNTEAFF. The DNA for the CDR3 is TGTGCCTGGGCGCAGGGGGTTAACACTGAAGCTTTCTTT. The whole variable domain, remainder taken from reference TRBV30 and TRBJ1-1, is SQTIHQWPATLVQPVGSPLSLECTVEGTSNPNLYWYRQAAGRGLQLLFYSVGIGQISSEVPQNLSASRPQDRQFILSSKKLLLSDSGFYLCAWAQGVNTEAFFGQGTRLTVV.